Shown below are 10 T cell receptor beta chains from a single sample sequenced in a study of T cell repertoires in cytomegalovirus infection. These receptors' antigens are unknown. TCRdb analysed the reads with MiXCR anew, one entry per CDR3 protein. The profile shows around 230,000 distinct CDR3 sequences, around 40% of them singletons. The specimen was CD8+ T cells from cultured PBMCs, collected from culture after CMV antigen stimulation. These receptors were taken from a human donor in good health (CMV status not recorded). Some clones in this sample may be carry-over from other donors' samples.

Many counts were recorded for this clonotype. The rearrangement uses TRBV7-8 and TRBJ1-2; no clear D gene. The CDR3 loop spans 14 amino acids. Germline-derived CDR1 and CDR2 are SGHVS and FQNEAQ. V was cut by 2 bases and J by 5 bases, with 12 bases left in between. The CDR3 DNA follows: TGTGCCAGCAGCTTAAACGGCCTGGGTTATGGCTACACCTTC. Its translation: CASSLNGLGYGYTF.

This clonotype was seen only a few times. V and J are TRBV28 and TRBJ1-3; D not certain. The CDR3 contains 14 residues. CDR1 MDHEN and CDR2 SYDVKM come from the germline V gene. Between the trimmed V and J ends, which lost 3 bases and 1 base, there was a span of 7 bases. The CDR3 coding sequence is TGTGCCAGCAGTTTGTGGAGGTCTGGAAACACCATATATTTT. Translating it yields CASSLWRSGNTIYF.

The chain joins TRBV29-1 to TRBJ1-2, with a possible D match to TRBD1 (5 bases). Per the germline V gene, CDR1 is SQVTM and CDR2 is ANQGSEA. V lost 6 bases and J 5 bases, leaving 7 bases between the germline ends. The CDR3 loop spans 10 amino acids. The CDR3 coding sequence is TGCAGCGTCGACAGTTATGGCTACACCTTC. Translated, it gives CSVDSYGYTF.

In its sample, this clonotype was seen a few times. V is TRBV7-8 and J is TRBJ1-1; a possible D gene is TRBD1 (5 bases). The V gene lost 5 bases and the J gene lost 4 bases, with 17 bases spanning the gap. CDR3 length: 15 amino acids. Germline V gene sequence: CDR1 SGHVS, CDR2 FQNEAQ. Here the CDR3 DNA reads TGTGCCAGCAGCCCTAGGGCGGGGCGGGTCACTGAAGCTTTCTTT. Residues: CASSPRAGRVTEAFF.

This clonotype appeared many times. V and J are TRBV7-6 and TRBJ1-3; 7 nucleotides align to TRBD1. Trimming removed 4 bases from V and 2 bases from J; junction bases left unmatched: 8. The CDR3 loop spans 16 amino acids. Per the germline V gene, CDR1 is SGHVS and CDR2 is FNYEAQ. The CDR3, as DNA: TGTGCCAGCAGCTACAGTTGGGACAGCCCTGGAAACACCATATATTTT. Its translation is CASSYSWDSPGNTIYF. Full variable domain (outside the CDR3, taken from reference TRBV7-6 and TRBJ1-3): GAGVSQSPRYKVTKRGQDVALRCDPISGHVSLYWYRQALGQGPEFLTYFNYEAQQDKSGLPNDRFSAERPEGSISTLTIQRTEQRDSAMYRCASSYSWDSPGNTIYFGEGSWLTVV.

The chain couples TRBV7-6 to TRBJ2-7; D gene unclear. This CDR3 has 15 amino acids. Germline assignment: CDR1 SGHVS and CDR2 FNYEAQ. V lost 2 bases and J lost 6, with 17 bases in between. The CDR3 DNA follows: TGTGCCAGCAGCTTATCGTCAACAGTTTCCCGCGAGCAGTACTTC. Translating it yields CASSLSSTVSREQYF.

V is TRBV19 and J is TRBJ1-6; D is ambiguous. V was cut by 6 bases and J by 7 bases, with 10 bases left in between. The CDR3 has 13 amino acids. Germline CDR1 reads LNHDA; CDR2 reads SQIVND (reference sequence). CDR3 bases: TGTGCCAGTAGGGACGCCTCCAATTCACCCCTCCACTTT. This sequence encodes CASRDASNSPLHF.

This clonotype was seen ten or more times. The chain joins TRBV7-6 to TRBJ2-1, with 7 bases fitting TRBD2. The V segment lost 5 bases and the J segment 1 base; nucleotides outside the gene matches: 2. Germline V gives CDR1 SGHVS, CDR2 FNYEAQ. The length of the CDR3 is 14 residues. The CDR3 loop reads CASSQGLSYNEQFF. CDR3 bases: TGTGCCAGCAGCCAGGGACTATCCTACAATGAGCAGTTCTTC.

CDR3 nucleotide sequence: TGTGCCAGCAGCCCTTGGACTAGCGGACTTACGAACACCGGGGAGCTGTTTTTT. It yields the protein CASSPWTSGLTNTGELFF. V usage is TRBV7-9 and J usage is TRBJ2-2, with 10 bases lining up with TRBD2. The CDR3 covers 18 residues. V was pared by 5 bases and J by 0 bases, with 9 bases of the junction left unmatched. Germline V gene sequence: CDR1 SEHNR, CDR2 FQNEAQ (reference sequence).

The table lists this clonotype with a few counts. The chain uses TRBV15 and TRBJ1-3, with D hard to call. Germline-derived CDR1 and CDR2 are LNHNV and YYDKDF (reference sequence). The ends were cut back, 2 bases at V and 0 bases at J, with 14 bases in the middle. The CDR3 runs to 17 residues. CDR3: CATSRPMGRLSGNTIYF. CDR3 in DNA: TGTGCCACCAGCAGACCAATGGGCAGGCTCTCTGGAAACACCATATATTTT.